This TCR beta chain derives from a study of cytomegalovirus exposure and HLA in healthy donors. Overall study: Around 80 million unique TCR sequences came from HLA-typed donors in an early release.

This CDR3 is 16 amino acids long. Germline V CDR1 and CDR2: SGHRS, YFSETQ. V trimming: 0 bases; J trimming: 6 bases; junction bases outside the gene matches: 7. General study findings and limits: The productive fraction for most TCR beta V segments was about 87% or about 30% in an earlier analysis. As a later analysis showed, a missense DCLRE1C variant was linked to trimming of TCR beta V- and J-genes.

Note on this clone: Its antigen is unidentified.

The PCR was carried out with 60 Vbeta primers and 13 Jbeta primers. Clones were read by immunoSEQ multiplex PCR, and TCRdb kept only the in-frame ones, dropping some. The data show tens of thousands of clones, 78% seen once. Source material: PBMCs. This receptor was taken from a woman aged 40 to 50 in good health and CMV-seropositive. The chain combines TRBV5-1 with TRBJ2-1; 9 bases fit TRBD2. The CDR3 reads CASSLAGRGGLNEQFF. Here the CDR3 DNA reads TGCGCCAGCAGCTTGGCCGGGCGGGGGGGCCTCAATGAGCAGTTCTTC.